The 30 T cell receptor beta chains below were found in one sample sequenced in a study of blood T cell repertoires in COVID-19. Some clones are missing from TCRdb's copy, which holds only in-frame ones; the method was immunoSEQ multiplex PCR. The table lists almost 300,000 clones, around 90% of them singletons. Sequencing was performed on peripheral blood. The receptors shown here come from a man between 65 and 85 years old with acute or convalescent COVID-19.

This clone was seen only a few times. The chain employs TRBV6-5 and TRBJ1-6; D remains unclear. The V and J ends lost 2 bases and 1 base respectively, with 3 bases between them. Germline-derived CDR1 and CDR2 are MNHEY and SVGAGI. This CDR3 region has 14 residues. The CDR3 DNA sequence: TGTGCCAGCAGTTACGAGTCCTATAATTCACCCCTCCACTTT. Its translation is CASSYESYNSPLHF.

As to this clone: Other DNA sequences in the same sample also yield this CDR3. CDR3: CASSTGQGNYGYTF. The CDR3 DNA reads TGTGCCAGCAGTACGGGACAGGGGAACTATGGCTACACCTTC. J is TRBJ1-2 and V is TRBV28; TRBD1 aligns across 10 bases. Trimming cost V 5 bases and J 2 bases; bases outside gene matches: 2. Germline loops: CDR1 MDHEN, CDR2 SYDVKM. The CDR3 is 14 residues long.

V and J are TRBV7-9 and TRBJ2-7, with 8 bases aligning to TRBD1. The V gene's germline CDR1 is SEHNR and CDR2 FQNEAQ (reference sequence). Trimming removed 4 bases from V and 1 base from J; junction bases left unmatched: 3. This CDR3 has 14 residues. CDR3 coding DNA: TGTGCCAGCAGCTCCCGACAGGGGTCCTACGAGCAGTACTTC. Translated: CASSSRQGSYEQYF.

The genes are TRBV5-1 and TRBJ2-7; D is perhaps TRBD1 (6 bases). This CDR3 spans 15 amino acids. V was shortened by 0 bases and J by 5 bases, with 15 bases between the two germline ends. Germline CDR1 and CDR2: SGHRS and YFSETQ. This CDR3 is CASSLVGQRSDEQYF. Here the CDR3 DNA reads TGCGCCAGCAGCTTGGTTGGACAGAGATCGGACGAGCAGTACTTC.

The rearrangement links TRBV18 to TRBJ1-1, with a weak D call TRBD1 (5 bases). The CDR3 sequence is 15 residues long. The germline gives CDR1 KGHSH, CDR2 LQKENI. Trimming removed 1 base from V and 4 bases from J, with 13 bases in between. CDR3 protein: CASSPQRGLGTEAFF. The DNA for the CDR3 is TGTGCCAGCTCACCACAGCGGGGGTTGGGCACTGAAGCTTTCTTT.

The sample holds a few counts of this clone. This sequence joins TRBV28 and TRBJ1-2; TRBD1 is a possible D gene (5 bases). Germline V gene lookup returns CDR1 MDHEN and CDR2 SYDVKM. The CDR3 spans 14 residues. The ends were cut back, 4 bases at V and 1 base at J, with 10 bases in the middle. As DNA, the CDR3 is TGTGCCAGCAGTTCTTCACAGGATAACTATGGCTACACCTTC. This sequence encodes CASSSSQDNYGYTF.

This chain links TRBV3-1 (or the pseudogene TRBV3-2) with TRBJ2-7; TRBD1 aligns across 7 bases. Germline assignment: CDR1 LGHDT and CDR2 YNNKEL (reference sequence). The V segment lost 0 bases and the J segment 2 bases; nucleotides outside the gene matches: 10. This CDR3 is built from 17 residues. CDR3 region: CASSQEFFRDRTYEQYF. CDR3 in DNA: TGTGCCAGCAGCCAAGAGTTCTTTCGGGACAGAACCTACGAGCAGTACTTC.

The chain links TRBV30 to TRBJ1-4; 7 bases are a match to TRBD1. Trimming cost V 1 base and J 0 bases; bases outside gene matches: 2. Germline V lookup: CDR1 GTSNPN, CDR2 SVGIG (reference sequence). CDR3 length equals 15 residues. Here the CDR3 DNA reads TGTGCCTGGAGTGACAGGGGTTCAACTAATGAAAAACTGTTTTTT. It encodes CAWSDRGSTNEKLFF.

The rearrangement uses TRBV10-2 and TRBJ2-7, with D possibly matching TRBD2 (6 bases). V lost 6 bases and J lost 6, with 18 bases in between. Germline V gene lookup returns CDR1 WSHSY and CDR2 SAAADI. This CDR3 is built from 14 residues. The CDR3 bases are TGCGCCAGCAGCCCGACTAGTGGATTGGGCGAGCAGTACTTC. Translated, it gives CASSPTSGLGEQYF.

The chain links TRBV7-2 to TRBJ2-7; no clear D gene. The CDR3 sequence is 13 residues long. Germline lookup yields CDR1 SGHTA and CDR2 FQGNSA. Trimming cost V 2 bases and J 1 base, with 6 bases left between them. DNA of the CDR3: TGTGCCAGCAGCTTATTCGGGTCCTACGAGCAGTACTTC. It codes for CASSLFGSYEQYF.

In its sample, this clone was seen once. The chain recombines TRBV9 with TRBJ1-3, with TRBD1 matching 8 bases. V shed 7 bases, J shed 0 bases, and the junction held 6 bases outside the gene matches. There are 15 residues in the CDR3. The germline gives CDR1 SGDLS, CDR2 YYNGEE. CDR3 protein: CASVPGTGSGNTIYF. The CDR3 bases are TGTGCCAGCGTCCCGGGGACAGGCTCTGGAAACACCATATATTTT.

V usage is TRBV18 and J usage is TRBJ1-1, with TRBD1 as a possible D gene (5 bases). Germline loops: CDR1 KGHSH, CDR2 LQKENI. The CDR3 is made up of 18 amino acids. The V end lost 3 bases, the J end lost 6 bases, and 26 bases lay between the germline ends. The CDR3, as DNA: TGTGCCAGCTCACCCCAACTAAAACTGGGGGGGGTGGTTCCTGAAGCTTTCTTT. Its protein is CASSPQLKLGGVVPEAFF.

V is TRBV2 and J is TRBJ1-1; 9 bases fit TRBD1. There are 14 residues in the CDR3. V was clipped by 7 bases and J by 0 bases; unmatched bases: 3. The V gene's germline CDR1 is SNHLY and CDR2 FYNNEI. The CDR3 nucleotides read TGTGCCAGCACGGGGACAGGGATGAACACTGAAGCTTTCTTT. Residues: CASTGTGMNTEAFF.

The rearrangement links TRBV11-2 to TRBJ2-7, with 12 bases fitting TRBD2. Germline lookup yields CDR1 SGHAT and CDR2 FQNNGV. V dropped 5 bases and J dropped 0; count of bases not matched to a gene: 8. This CDR3 region has 17 residues. This CDR3 is CASSSLAGGRSSYEQYF. Here the CDR3 DNA reads TGTGCCAGCAGCAGCCTAGCGGGAGGGCGATCCTCCTACGAGCAGTACTTC.

V gene TRBV19 combines with J gene TRBJ2-5, with 10 bases matching TRBD1. Trimming at V came to 7 bases and at J to 2 bases, leaving 10 bases not matched to a gene. This CDR3 spans 16 amino acids. Germline values: CDR1 LNHDA, CDR2 SQIVND (reference sequence). CDR3 amino acids: CASKAADRGRQETQYF. CDR3 DNA sequence: TGTGCCAGTAAAGCCGCCGACAGGGGGCGTCAAGAGACCCAGTACTTC.

As to this clone: Within the sample, other DNA sequences also encode this same CDR3. This sequence joins TRBV28 and TRBJ1-2; tentative D call: TRBD1 (6 bases). CDR1 MDHEN and CDR2 SYDVKM come from the germline V gene. The CDR3 covers 12 residues. The V gene lost 5 bases and the J gene lost 8 bases, with 12 bases spanning the gap. CDR3 residues: CASSLTGKGYTF. The CDR3, as DNA: TGTGCCAGCAGTCTTACAGGGAAGGGCTACACCTTC.

The CDR3 DNA reads as TGTGCCAGCAGTGCTGACAGGGCCTCCTACAATGAGCAGTTCTTC. Its protein is CASSADRASYNEQFF. This sequence joins TRBV2 and TRBJ2-1; 7 nucleotides line up with TRBD1. The CDR3 sequence is 15 residues long. Germline V CDR1 and CDR2: SNHLY, FYNNEI. With 4 bases clipped from V and 0 bases from J, the junction kept 3 bases outside the gene matches.

This clone was found once. The gene calls are TRBV3-1 (or the pseudogene TRBV3-2) and TRBJ2-5, with 8 bases fitting TRBD2. There are 13 residues in the CDR3. Trimming at V came to 7 bases and at J to 2 bases, leaving 3 bases not matched to a gene. Germline V gene sequence: CDR1 LGHDT, CDR2 YNNKEL (reference sequence). CDR3 nucleotide sequence: TGTGCCAGCATTTTAGCGGGACAAGAGACCCAGTACTTC. Translated, it gives CASILAGQETQYF.

V is TRBV9 and J is TRBJ2-5, with 9 nucleotides matching TRBD1. Germline loops: CDR1 SGDLS, CDR2 YYNGEE. The ends lost 0 bases at V and 2 bases at J; junction bases unmatched: 5. The CDR3 is 16 amino acids. The CDR3 loop is CASSVAGQGSQETQYF. CDR3 coding DNA: TGTGCCAGCAGCGTAGCGGGACAGGGAAGTCAAGAGACCCAGTACTTC. Filled out from reference TRBV9 and TRBJ2-5, the complete variable domain reads DSGVTQTPKHLITATGQRVTLRCSPRSGDLSVYWYQQSLDQGLQFLIQYYNGEERAKGNILERFSAQQFPDLHSELNLSSLELGDSALYFCASSVAGQGSQETQYFGPGTRLLVL.

This chain joins TRBV6-6 and TRBJ2-3; D may be TRBD2 (6 bases). In germline, CDR1 is MNHNY, CDR2 SVGAGI (reference sequence). V lost 5 bases, J lost 2 bases, and 14 bases lay in between. The length of the CDR3 is 15 residues. The CDR3: CASSPPGGSTDTQYF. Here the CDR3 DNA reads TGTGCCAGCAGTCCCCCCGGGGGTTCCACAGATACGCAGTATTTT.

This rearrangement joins TRBV20-1 to TRBJ2-5; D is undetermined. Germline values: CDR1 DFQATT, CDR2 SNEGSKA (reference sequence). Deletions cut 3 bases from V and 4 bases from J, with 6 bases between. CDR3 length: 11 amino acids. The CDR3 loop is CSASGLETQYF. For the CDR3, the DNA is TGCAGTGCTAGTGGTCTAGAGACCCAGTACTTC.

The V and J genes are TRBV3-1 (or the pseudogene TRBV3-2) and TRBJ2-6; 7 bases align to TRBD2. Germline V gene sequence: CDR1 LGHDT, CDR2 YNNKEL (reference sequence). There are 15 residues in the CDR3. The V gene end was trimmed by 5 bases and the J gene end by 0 bases; junction bases not matched to a gene: 1. The CDR3 DNA sequence: TGTGCCAGCAGCTCGGGGGGCTCTGGGGCCAACGTCCTGACTTTC. The encoded protein is CASSSGGSGANVLTF.

This clone occurred once. For the CDR3, the DNA is TGTGCCAGCCGCGGAGTAGGGGACACTGAAGCTTTCTTT. It codes for CASRGVGDTEAFF. The V call is TRBV6-5, the J call TRBJ1-1; tentatively, D is TRBD1 (5 bases). The CDR3 runs 13 residues. Trimming removed 8 bases at V and 3 bases at J, with 13 bases between. Germline V lookup: CDR1 MNHEY, CDR2 SVGAGI.

This chain joins TRBV10-3 and TRBJ2-7; D uncertain. V was pared by 3 bases and J by 0 bases, with 12 bases between. The CDR3 spans 15 residues. In germline, CDR1 is ENHRY, CDR2 SYGVKD. CDR3 amino acids: CAISDQTGNSYEQYF. CDR3 DNA: TGTGCCATCAGTGACCAGACGGGTAACTCCTACGAGCAGTACTTC.

This clone was seen only a few times. The V call is TRBV6-5, the J call TRBJ1-1; weak D call: TRBD1 (6 bases). The V end lost 6 bases, the J end lost 3 bases, and 14 bases lay between the germline ends. This CDR3 spans 14 amino acids. Germline V gene sequence: CDR1 MNHEY, CDR2 SVGAGI. CDR3 bases: TGTGCCAGCAGCCACAGGGCTGGGGACACTGAAGCTTTCTTT. Encoded protein: CASSHRAGDTEAFF.

This sequence joins TRBV4-1 and TRBJ2-7; TRBD1 aligns across 8 bases. This CDR3 spans 14 amino acids. The V and J ends lost 4 bases and 0 bases, in that order; junction bases with no gene match: 2. Germline CDR1 MGHRA, CDR2 YSYEKL. The CDR3 protein is CASSRTGISYEQYF. The CDR3 nucleotides read TGCGCCAGCAGCCGGACAGGGATCTCCTACGAGCAGTACTTC.

The V gene is TRBV19, the J gene TRBJ1-2; D gene uncertain. Germline-derived CDR1 and CDR2 are LNHDA and SQIVND (reference sequence). This CDR3 spans 11 amino acids. V lost 5 bases, J lost 6 bases, and 7 bases lay in between. This CDR3 is CASSRGHGYTF. CDR3 DNA: TGTGCCAGTAGTCGAGGCCATGGCTACACCTTC. Full variable domain (remainder filled in from reference TRBV19 and TRBJ1-2): DGGITQSPKYLFRKEGQNVTLSCEQNLNHDAMYWYRQDPGQGLRLIYYSQIVNDFQKGDIAEGYSVSREKKESFPLTVTSAQKNPTAFYLCASSRGHGYTFGSGTRLTVV.

CDR3: CASSLARTSEAKNIQYF. The CDR3 region has the DNA TGTGCCAGCAGCTTAGCCCGGACTAGCGAGGCCAAAAACATTCAGTACTTC. The rearrangement joins TRBV7-9 to TRBJ2-4; 9 bases agree with TRBD2. Germline loops: CDR1 SEHNR, CDR2 FQNEAQ (reference sequence). The CDR3 sequence is 17 residues long. Trimming at V came to 0 bases and at J to 1 base, leaving 4 bases not matched to a gene.

The chain employs TRBV7-2 and TRBJ1-4; perhaps TRBD1 as D (5 bases). The CDR3 covers 16 residues. Trimming left V 1 base short and J 5 bases short, with 14 bases between. Per the germline V gene, CDR1 is SGHTA and CDR2 is FQGNSA. The CDR3 reads CASSLGGPISNEKLFF. CDR3 nucleotides: TGTGCCAGCAGCTTAGGGGGCCCGATTTCCAATGAAAAACTGTTTTTT. The whole variable domain, remainder taken from reference TRBV7-2 and TRBJ1-4, is GAGVSQSPSNKVTEKGKDVELRCDPISGHTALYWYRQSLGQGLEFLIYFQGNSAPDKSGLPSDRFSAERTGGSVSTLTIQRTQQEDSAVYLCASSLGGPISNEKLFFGSGTQLSVL.

The chain links TRBV9 to TRBJ1-3; 7 bases are a match to TRBD1. V shed 2 bases and J 2 bases; nucleotides not matched to a gene: 4. This CDR3 has 15 residues. Germline V gives CDR1 SGDLS, CDR2 YYNGEE. The CDR3 nucleotides are TGTGCCAGCAGCGTCCAAACAGGGGCTGGAAACACCATATATTTT. This codes for CASSVQTGAGNTIYF.